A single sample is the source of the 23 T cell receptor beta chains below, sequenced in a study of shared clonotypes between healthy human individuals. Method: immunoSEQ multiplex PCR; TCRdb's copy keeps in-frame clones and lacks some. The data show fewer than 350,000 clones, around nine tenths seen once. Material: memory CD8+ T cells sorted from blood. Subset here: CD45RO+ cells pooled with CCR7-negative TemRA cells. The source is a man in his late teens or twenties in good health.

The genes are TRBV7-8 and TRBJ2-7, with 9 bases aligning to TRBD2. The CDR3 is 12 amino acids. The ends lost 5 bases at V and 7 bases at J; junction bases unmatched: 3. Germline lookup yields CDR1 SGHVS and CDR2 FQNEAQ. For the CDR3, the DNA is TGTGCCAGCAGCCCCAGCGGGGGGGAGCAGTACTTC. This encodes CASSPSGGEQYF.

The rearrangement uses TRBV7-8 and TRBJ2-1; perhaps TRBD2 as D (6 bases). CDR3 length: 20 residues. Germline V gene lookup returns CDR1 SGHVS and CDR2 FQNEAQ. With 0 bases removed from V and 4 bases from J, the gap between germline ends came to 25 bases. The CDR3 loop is CASSLALGGRTLGSYNEQFF. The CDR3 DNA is TGTGCCAGCAGCTTAGCGCTGGGAGGCCGCACCTTAGGGAGTTACAATGAGCAGTTCTTC.

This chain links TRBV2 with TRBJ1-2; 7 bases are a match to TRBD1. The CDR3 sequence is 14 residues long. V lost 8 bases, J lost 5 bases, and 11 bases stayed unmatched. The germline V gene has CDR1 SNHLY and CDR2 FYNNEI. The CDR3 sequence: CASSLGDSRYGYTF. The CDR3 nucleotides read TGTGCCAGCTCTCTGGGGGACAGCCGTTATGGCTACACCTTC.

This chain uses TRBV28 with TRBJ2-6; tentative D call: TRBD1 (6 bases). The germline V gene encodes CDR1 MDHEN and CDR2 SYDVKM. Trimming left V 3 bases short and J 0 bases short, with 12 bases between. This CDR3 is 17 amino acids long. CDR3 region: CASSLGTGRSGANVLTF. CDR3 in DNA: TGTGCCAGCAGTTTGGGAACAGGGCGCTCTGGGGCCAACGTCCTGACTTTC.

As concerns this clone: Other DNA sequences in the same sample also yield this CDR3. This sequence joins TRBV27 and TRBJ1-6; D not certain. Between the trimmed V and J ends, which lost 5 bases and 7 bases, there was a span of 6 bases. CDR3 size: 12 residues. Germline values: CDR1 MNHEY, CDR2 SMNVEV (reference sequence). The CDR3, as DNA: TGTGCCAGCAGTCTTACAAATTCACCCCTCCACTTT. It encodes CASSLTNSPLHF.

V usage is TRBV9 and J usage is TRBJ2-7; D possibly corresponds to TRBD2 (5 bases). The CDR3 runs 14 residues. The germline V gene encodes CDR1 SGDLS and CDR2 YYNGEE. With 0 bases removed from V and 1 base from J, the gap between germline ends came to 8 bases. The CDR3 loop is CASSVGPGSYEQYF. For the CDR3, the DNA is TGTGCCAGCAGCGTAGGCCCGGGGTCCTACGAGCAGTACTTC.

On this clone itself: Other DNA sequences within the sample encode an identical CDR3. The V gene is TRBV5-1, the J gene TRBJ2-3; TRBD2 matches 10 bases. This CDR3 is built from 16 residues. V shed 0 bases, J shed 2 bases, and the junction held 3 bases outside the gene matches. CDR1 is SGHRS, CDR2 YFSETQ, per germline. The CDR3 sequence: CASSLGLAGFTDTQYF. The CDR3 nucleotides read TGCGCCAGCAGCTTGGGACTAGCGGGCTTCACAGATACGCAGTATTTT.

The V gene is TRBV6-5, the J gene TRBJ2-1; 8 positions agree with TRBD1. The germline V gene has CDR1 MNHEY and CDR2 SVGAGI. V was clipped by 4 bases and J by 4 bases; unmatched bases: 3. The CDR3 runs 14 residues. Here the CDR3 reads CASSLRTGYNEQFF. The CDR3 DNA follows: TGTGCCAGCAGTTTGAGGACAGGGTACAATGAGCAGTTCTTC.

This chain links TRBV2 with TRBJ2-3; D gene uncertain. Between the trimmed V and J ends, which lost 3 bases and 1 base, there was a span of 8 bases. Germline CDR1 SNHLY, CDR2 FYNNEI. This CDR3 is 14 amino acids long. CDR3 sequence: CASSDLAGTDTQYF. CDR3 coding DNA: TGTGCCAGCAGTGACCTTGCGGGCACAGATACGCAGTATTTT.

Here the CDR3 DNA reads TGTGCCACTCAGCGGGAGTCATACGAGCAGTACTTC. This codes for CATQRESYEQYF. The chain links TRBV25-1 to TRBJ2-7, with 8 bases fitting TRBD2. The V segment lost 10 bases and the J segment 4 bases; nucleotides outside the gene matches: 6. CDR3 length: 12 amino acids. Germline V lookup: CDR1 MGHDK, CDR2 SYGVNS.

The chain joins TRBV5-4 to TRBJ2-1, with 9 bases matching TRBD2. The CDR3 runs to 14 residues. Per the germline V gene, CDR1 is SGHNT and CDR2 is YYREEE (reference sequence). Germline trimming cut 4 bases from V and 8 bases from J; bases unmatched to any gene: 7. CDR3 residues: CASSALAGADEQFF. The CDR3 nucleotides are TGTGCCAGCAGCGCATTAGCGGGAGCGGATGAGCAGTTCTTC.

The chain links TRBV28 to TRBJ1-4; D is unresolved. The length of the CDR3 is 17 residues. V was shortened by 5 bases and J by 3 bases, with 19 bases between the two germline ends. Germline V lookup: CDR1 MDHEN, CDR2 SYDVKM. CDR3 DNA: TGTGCCAGCAGTAGCGTTGATGAGGGAAGGGCTAATGAAAAACTGTTTTTT. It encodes CASSSVDEGRANEKLFF.

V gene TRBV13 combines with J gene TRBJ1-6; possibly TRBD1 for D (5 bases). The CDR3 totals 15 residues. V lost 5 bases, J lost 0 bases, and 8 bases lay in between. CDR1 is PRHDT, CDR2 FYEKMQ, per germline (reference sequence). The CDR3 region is CASSPRDSYNSPLHF. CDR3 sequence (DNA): TGTGCCAGCAGCCCCAGGGACTCCTATAATTCACCCCTCCACTTT.

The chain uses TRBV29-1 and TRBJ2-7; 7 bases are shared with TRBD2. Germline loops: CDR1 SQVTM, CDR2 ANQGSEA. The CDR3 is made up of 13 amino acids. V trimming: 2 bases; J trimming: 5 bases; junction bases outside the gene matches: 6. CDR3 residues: CSVEREGSNEQYF. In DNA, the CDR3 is TGCAGCGTTGAAAGGGAGGGCAGCAACGAGCAGTACTTC.

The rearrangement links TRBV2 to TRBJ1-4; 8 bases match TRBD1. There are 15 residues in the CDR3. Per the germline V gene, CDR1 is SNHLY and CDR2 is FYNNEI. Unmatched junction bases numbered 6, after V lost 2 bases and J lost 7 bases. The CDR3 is CASSEWVQGGEKLFF. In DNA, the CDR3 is TGTGCCAGCAGTGAATGGGTACAGGGGGGTGAAAAACTGTTTTTT.

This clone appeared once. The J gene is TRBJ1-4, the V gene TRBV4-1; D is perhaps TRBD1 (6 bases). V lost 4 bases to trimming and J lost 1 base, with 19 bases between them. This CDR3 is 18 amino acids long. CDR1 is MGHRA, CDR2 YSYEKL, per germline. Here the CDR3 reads CASSRLMGGLETNEKLFF. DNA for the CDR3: TGCGCCAGCAGCCGACTCATGGGGGGGCTAGAAACTAATGAAAAACTGTTTTTT.

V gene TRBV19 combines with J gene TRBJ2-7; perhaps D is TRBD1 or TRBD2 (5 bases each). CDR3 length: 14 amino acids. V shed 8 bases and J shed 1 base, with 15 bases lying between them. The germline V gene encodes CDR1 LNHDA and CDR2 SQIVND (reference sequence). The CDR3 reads CASRTGTESYEQYF. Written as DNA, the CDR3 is TGTGCCAGTCGTACCGGGACGGAATCCTACGAGCAGTACTTC. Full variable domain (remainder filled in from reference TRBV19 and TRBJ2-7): DGGITQSPKYLFRKEGQNVTLSCEQNLNHDAMYWYRQDPGQGLRLIYYSQIVNDFQKGDIAEGYSVSREKKESFPLTVTSAQKNPTAFYLCASRTGTESYEQYFGPGTRLTVT.

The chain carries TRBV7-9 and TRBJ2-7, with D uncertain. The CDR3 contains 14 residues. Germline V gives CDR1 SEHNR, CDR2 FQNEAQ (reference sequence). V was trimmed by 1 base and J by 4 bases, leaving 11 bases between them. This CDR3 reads CASSLEGFGYEQYF. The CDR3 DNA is TGTGCCAGCAGCTTAGAAGGGTTTGGGTACGAGCAGTACTTC.

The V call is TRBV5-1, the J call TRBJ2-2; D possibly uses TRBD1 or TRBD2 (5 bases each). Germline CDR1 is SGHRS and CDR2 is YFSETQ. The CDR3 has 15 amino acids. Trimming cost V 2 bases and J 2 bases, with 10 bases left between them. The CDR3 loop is CASSLGTRNTGELFF. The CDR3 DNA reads TGCGCCAGCAGCTTAGGGACCAGAAACACCGGGGAGCTGTTTTTT.

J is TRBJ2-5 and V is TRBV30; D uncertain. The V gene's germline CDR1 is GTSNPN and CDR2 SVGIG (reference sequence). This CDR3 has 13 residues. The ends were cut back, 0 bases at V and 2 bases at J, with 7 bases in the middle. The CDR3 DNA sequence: TGTGCCTGGAGTGTACAATTTCAAGAGACCCAGTACTTC. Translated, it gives CAWSVQFQETQYF.

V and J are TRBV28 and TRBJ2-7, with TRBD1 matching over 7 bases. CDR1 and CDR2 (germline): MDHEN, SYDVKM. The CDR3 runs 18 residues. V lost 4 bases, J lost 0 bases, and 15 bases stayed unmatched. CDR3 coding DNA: TGTGCCAGCAGTTCAACCACCGGACAGGCGAAGAGCTCCTACGAGCAGTACTTC. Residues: CASSSTTGQAKSSYEQYF.

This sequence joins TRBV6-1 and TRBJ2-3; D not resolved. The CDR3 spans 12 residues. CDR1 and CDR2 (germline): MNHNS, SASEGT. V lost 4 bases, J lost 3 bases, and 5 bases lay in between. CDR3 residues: CASSGATDTQYF. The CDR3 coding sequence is TGTGCCAGCAGTGGAGCGACAGATACGCAGTATTTT.

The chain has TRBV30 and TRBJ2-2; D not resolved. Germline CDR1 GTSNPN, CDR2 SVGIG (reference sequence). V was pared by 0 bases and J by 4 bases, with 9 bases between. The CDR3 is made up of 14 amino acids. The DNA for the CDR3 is TGTGCCTGGAGTGTAACAGCTTCCACCGGGGAGCTGTTTTTT. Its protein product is CAWSVTASTGELFF.